The T cell receptor (beta chain) under discussion was sequenced for a study of blood T cells in healthy people across ages. Study background: The capture of about one barcoded beta molecule per two T cells was achieved by template switching.

PCR was performed a second time for 7 to 11 cycles using a sample-barcoded 5' primer and a J-beta primer mix. Every single cDNA molecule received a tag from a template-switch adaptor with 12 random nucleotides. Every individual sample yielded 2.5 million or more paired-end reads (each containing CDR3). TCRdb independently ran MiXCR on the 5' RACE reads; one entry per CDR3 protein. Of around 1,600,000 distinct CDR3 sequences in the sample, approximately 42% are singletons; the top ten hold about 4.1%. Findings and limits, study-wide: A roughly linear fall in TCR beta diversity per million T cells was seen with increasing age.

This clonotype was seen more than once but under ten times. Its antigen remains unknown. V trimming: 11 bases; J trimming: 1 base; junction bases outside the gene matches: 4. The length of the CDR3 is 13 residues. CDR1 is ENHRY and CDR2 is SYGVKD in the germline V gene. The sample was blood. This rearrangement joins TRBV10-3 to TRBJ1-3, with TRBD1 identical over 8 bases. This clonotype was obtained from a young woman in good health. This chain's CDR3 is CAVRTGSGNTIYF. Here the CDR3 DNA reads TGTGCCGTCCGGACAGGGTCTGGAAACACCATATATTTT.